This entry lists 12 T cell receptor beta chains sequenced from one sample in a study of shared clonotypes between healthy human individuals. Using immunoSEQ multiplex PCR, the repertoire was profiled, and TCRdb retains in-frame clones only, with some absent. The sample carries 1.5 million to 2.5 million clones, about 95% recorded once. Naive CD8 cells were CD45RO-negative, positively selected for CCR7, excluding terminally differentiated effector memory CD45RA+ cells. The sequenced sample was naive CD8+ T cells sorted from blood. The receptors stem from a man aged 18-30 years in good health.

The V call is TRBV4-2, the J call TRBJ1-4; D might be TRBD1 (5 bases). V lost 1 base to trimming and J lost 8 bases, with 20 bases between them. The germline V gene has CDR1 LGHNA and CDR2 YNFKEQ. The CDR3 totals 17 residues. The CDR3, as DNA: TGTGCCAGCAGCCAAGCATACCCGACGGGCTCAGGGGAAAAACTGTTTTTT. The encoded protein is CASSQAYPTGSGEKLFF.

Comment on this clone: This specimen includes other DNA sequences encoding the same CDR3. This chain uses TRBV11-2 with TRBJ2-7, with 8 bases lining up with TRBD2. The CDR3 consists of 14 residues. The V gene's germline CDR1 is SGHAT and CDR2 FQNNGV. The J segment lost 2 bases and the V segment lost 3 bases, leaving 3 bases of the junction unmatched. The CDR3 loop is CASSFGGVPYEQYF. In DNA form, the CDR3 reads TGTGCCAGCAGCTTCGGGGGGGTACCCTACGAGCAGTACTTC.

This clone was found once. The chain uses TRBV28 and TRBJ1-1; 8 bases are shared with TRBD1. The CDR3 spans 15 residues. The J segment lost 3 bases and the V segment lost 4 bases, leaving 7 bases of the junction unmatched. The germline V gene encodes CDR1 MDHEN and CDR2 SYDVKM. In DNA, the CDR3 is TGTGCCAGCAGTTCCCCCCCAGGGGGCCACACTGAAGCTTTCTTT. Protein sequence: CASSSPPGGHTEAFF. The full variable domain, in which reference TRBV28 and TRBJ1-1 provide the parts outside the CDR3, is DVKVTQSSRYLVKRTGEKVFLECVQDMDHENMFWYRQDPGLGLRLIYFSYDVKMKEKGDIPEGYSVSREKKERFSLILESASTNQTSMYLCASSSPPGGHTEAFFGQGTRLTVV.

The chain carries TRBV9 and TRBJ2-2; 12 positions agree with TRBD2. V lost 3 bases, J lost 6 bases, and 3 bases stayed unmatched. This CDR3 spans 15 amino acids. Germline V gives CDR1 SGDLS, CDR2 YYNGEE. The CDR3 coding sequence is TGTGCCAGCAGCGCTACTAGCGGGAGGTCCGGGGAGCTGTTTTTT. Protein sequence: CASSATSGRSGELFF.

V gene TRBV7-9 combines with J gene TRBJ2-1; 8 bases are a match to TRBD2. Germline trimming cut 8 bases from V and 2 bases from J; bases unmatched to any gene: 11. The germline CDR1 and CDR2 sequences are SEHNR and FQNEAQ (reference sequence). The CDR3 spans 16 residues. In DNA form, the CDR3 reads TGTGCCAGCGGTGGAGGGCGGGGGGCCACCTACAATGAGCAGTTCTTC. Its protein is CASGGGRGATYNEQFF.

With respect to this clone: The same CDR3 arises from other DNA sequences in this sample as well. The chain links TRBV9 to TRBJ2-3; D remains ambiguous. The CDR3 spans 13 residues. Trimming pared 0 bases from V and 4 bases from J, leaving 6 bases between. Germline CDR1 is SGDLS and CDR2 is YYNGEE. In DNA, the CDR3 is TGTGCCAGCAGCGTAGATGGCGCAGATACGCAGTATTTT. Protein sequence: CASSVDGADTQYF.

This clone was seen a few times. The chain combines TRBV28 with TRBJ2-3; D is uncertain. V was clipped by 3 bases and J by 0 bases, with 16 bases between them. CDR3 size: 17 residues. Germline lookup yields CDR1 MDHEN and CDR2 SYDVKM. DNA for the CDR3: TGTGCCAGCAGTTTCTCTTGGGCCACAACTAGCACAGATACGCAGTATTTT. Amino acid sequence: CASSFSWATTSTDTQYF.

This chain connects TRBV30 to TRBJ1-2; 8 positions agree with TRBD1. Germline assignment: CDR1 GTSNPN and CDR2 SVGIG (reference sequence). Trimming removed 0 bases from V and 4 bases from J; junction bases left unmatched: 13. This CDR3 is built from 17 residues. CDR3 nucleotide sequence: TGTGCCTGGAGTGTTCTCCATCCCCCAGGGGGCGTCTATGGCTACACCTTC. It encodes CAWSVLHPPGGVYGYTF.

The rearrangement links TRBV6-5 to TRBJ2-7; D unresolved. Trimming cost V 7 bases and J 1 base, with 17 bases left between them. The CDR3 consists of 15 residues. The germline V gene has CDR1 MNHEY and CDR2 SVGAGI. The CDR3 nucleotides are TGTGCCAGCACCCTCCTGGCCTTCGAGTCCTACGAGCAGTACTTC. This gives the protein CASTLLAFESYEQYF.

The gene calls are TRBV30 and TRBJ1-5; 8 bases are shared with TRBD1. V gave up 4 bases and J gave up 5 bases; unmatched junction bases: 7. Germline lookup yields CDR1 GTSNPN and CDR2 SVGIG (reference sequence). The CDR3 runs to 14 residues. The CDR3 coding sequence is TGTGCCTGGACCTCGGGACAGGTCGATCAGCCCCAGCATTTT. Residues: CAWTSGQVDQPQHF.

This clone was detected only once. V is TRBV30 and J is TRBJ2-7, with a tentative D call TRBD1 (6 bases). The V gene lost 7 bases and the J gene lost 2 bases, with 12 bases spanning the gap. The CDR3 length is 12 residues. Germline V lookup: CDR1 GTSNPN, CDR2 SVGIG (reference sequence). The CDR3 region is CASEGETYEQYF. The CDR3 DNA follows: TGTGCCTCCGAGGGGGAAACCTACGAGCAGTACTTC.

The gene calls are TRBV9 and TRBJ2-1, with TRBD2 matching 10 bases. V shed 6 bases, J shed 8 bases, and the junction held 5 bases outside the gene matches. Looked up from germline, CDR1 is SGDLS and CDR2 is YYNGEE. This CDR3 comprises 13 residues. CDR3 coding DNA: TGTGCCAGCACCCCTAGCGGGGGCTATGAGCAGTTCTTC. Translation gives CASTPSGGYEQFF.